This T cell receptor beta chain was recorded in a study of human T cells and chemical hapten exposure. Findings of the study overall: No change in TCRs above 1 in 1000 frequency was produced by DPC sensitization.

This clonotype was observed at least ten times. Its antigen remains unknown. During construction of the library, unique molecular identifiers were attached to individual cDNA molecules for quantitative, reproducible TCR counting. Authors' methods: Counts of TCRs in each sample centred on a median of approximately 100,000 and extended from roughly 23,000 to 700,000. Each CDR3 protein gets one entry after TCRdb re-called the RACE reads with MiXCR. TCRdb, not the original authors, processed these V and J calls. This table has 100,000 to 150,000 distinct CDR3 sequences, approximately 9.5% appearing once. Time point in this sample: healthy volunteer bleed at 2 weeks. Whole blood that had not been fractionated was the source of extracted total RNA. Sequencing was done on a sample of whole blood. The clonotype originates from a male donor in good health. Some clones in this sample may be carry-over from other donors' samples.

CDR3 nucleotides: TGCAGTGCCTCTCAGGGGTCAAGCAATCAGCCCCAGCATTTT. This codes for CSASQGSSNQPQHF. The chain has TRBV20-1 and TRBJ1-5, with D possibly matching TRBD1 (6 bases). The CDR3 spans 14 residues. Germline V gene lookup returns CDR1 DFQATT and CDR2 SNEGSKA (reference sequence). V lost 6 bases, J lost 1 base, and 13 bases lay in between.